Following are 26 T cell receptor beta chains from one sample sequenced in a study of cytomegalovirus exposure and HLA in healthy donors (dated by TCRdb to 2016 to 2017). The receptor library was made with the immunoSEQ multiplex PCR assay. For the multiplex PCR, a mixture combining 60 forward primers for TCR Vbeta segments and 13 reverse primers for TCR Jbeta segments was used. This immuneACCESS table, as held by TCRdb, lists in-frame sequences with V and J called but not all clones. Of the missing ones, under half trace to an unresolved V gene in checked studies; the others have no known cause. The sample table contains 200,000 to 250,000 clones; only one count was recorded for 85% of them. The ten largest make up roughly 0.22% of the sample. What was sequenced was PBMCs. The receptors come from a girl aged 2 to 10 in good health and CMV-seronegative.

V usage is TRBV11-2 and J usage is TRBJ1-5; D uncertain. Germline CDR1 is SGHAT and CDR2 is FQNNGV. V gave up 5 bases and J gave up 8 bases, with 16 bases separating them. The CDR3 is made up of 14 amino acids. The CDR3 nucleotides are TGTGCCAGCAGCCCAACTAATGGGAGGGAGCCCCAGCATTTT. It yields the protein CASSPTNGREPQHF. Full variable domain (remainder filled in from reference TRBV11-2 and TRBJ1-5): EAGVAQSPRYKIIEKRQSVAFWCNPISGHATLYWYQQILGQGPKLLIQFQNNGVVDDSQLPKDRFSAERLKGVDSTLKIQPAKLEDSAVYLCASSPTNGREPQHFGDGTRLSIL.

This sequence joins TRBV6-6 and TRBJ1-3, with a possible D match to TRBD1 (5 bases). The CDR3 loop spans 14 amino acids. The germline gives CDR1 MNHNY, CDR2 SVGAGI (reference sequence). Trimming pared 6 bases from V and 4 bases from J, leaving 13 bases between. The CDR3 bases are TGTGCCAGCAGCCTTGACAGCTCAGGAAACACCATATATTTT. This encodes CASSLDSSGNTIYF.

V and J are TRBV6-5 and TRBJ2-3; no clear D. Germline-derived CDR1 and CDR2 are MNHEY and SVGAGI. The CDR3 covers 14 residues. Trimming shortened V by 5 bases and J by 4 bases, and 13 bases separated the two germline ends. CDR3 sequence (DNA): TGTGCCAGCAGTCCTCGTGGCCGTGCAGATACGCAGTATTTT. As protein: CASSPRGRADTQYF.

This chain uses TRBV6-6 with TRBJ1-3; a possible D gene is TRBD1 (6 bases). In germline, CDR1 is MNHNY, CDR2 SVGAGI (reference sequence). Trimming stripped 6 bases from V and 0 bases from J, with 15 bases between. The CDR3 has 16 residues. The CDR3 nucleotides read TGTGCCAGCAGACGCCGCGACAGGAGCTCTGGAAACACCATATATTTT. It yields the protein CASRRRDRSSGNTIYF.

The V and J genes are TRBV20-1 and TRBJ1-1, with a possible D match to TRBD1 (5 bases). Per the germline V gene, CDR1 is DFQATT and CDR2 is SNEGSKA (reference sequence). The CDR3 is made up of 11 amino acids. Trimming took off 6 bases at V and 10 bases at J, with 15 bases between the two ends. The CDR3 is CSANGGYGAFF. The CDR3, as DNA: TGCAGTGCAAACGGGGGTTATGGAGCTTTCTTT.

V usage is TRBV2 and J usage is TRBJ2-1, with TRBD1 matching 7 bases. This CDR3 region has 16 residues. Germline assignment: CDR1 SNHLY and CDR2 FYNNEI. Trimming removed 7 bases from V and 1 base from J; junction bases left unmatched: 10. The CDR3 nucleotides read TGTGCCAGCATAGTACAAGGGGGCCTATCCTACAATGAGCAGTTCTTC. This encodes CASIVQGGLSYNEQFF.

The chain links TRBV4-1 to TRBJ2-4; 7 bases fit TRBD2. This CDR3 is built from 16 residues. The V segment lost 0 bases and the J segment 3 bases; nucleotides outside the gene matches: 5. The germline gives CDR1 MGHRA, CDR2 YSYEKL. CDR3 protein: CASSQESSGYKNIQYF. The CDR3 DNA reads TGCGCCAGCAGCCAAGAGTCTAGCGGATACAAAAACATTCAGTACTTC.

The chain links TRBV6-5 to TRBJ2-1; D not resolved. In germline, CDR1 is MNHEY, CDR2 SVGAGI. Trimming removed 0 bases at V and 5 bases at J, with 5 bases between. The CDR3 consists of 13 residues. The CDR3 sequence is CASSYSLDNEQFF. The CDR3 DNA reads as TGTGCCAGCAGTTACTCGTTAGACAATGAGCAGTTCTTC.

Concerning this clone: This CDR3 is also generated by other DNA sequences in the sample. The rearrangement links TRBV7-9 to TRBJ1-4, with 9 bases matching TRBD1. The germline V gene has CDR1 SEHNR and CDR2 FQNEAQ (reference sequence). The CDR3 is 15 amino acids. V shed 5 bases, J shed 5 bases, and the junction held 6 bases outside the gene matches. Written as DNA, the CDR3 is TGTGCCAGCAGCCCAGACAGGGGGTGGAATGAAAAACTGTTTTTT. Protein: CASSPDRGWNEKLFF.

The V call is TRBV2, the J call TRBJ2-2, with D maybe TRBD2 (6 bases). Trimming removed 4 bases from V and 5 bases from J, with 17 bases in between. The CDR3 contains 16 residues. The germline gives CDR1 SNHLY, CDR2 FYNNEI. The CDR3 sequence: CASSVTNGRRTGELFF. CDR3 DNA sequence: TGTGCCAGCAGTGTGACTAACGGGAGAAGGACCGGGGAGCTGTTTTTT.

CDR3 amino acids: CASITGGLGGYTF. The CDR3 DNA reads as TGTGCCAGCATAACAGGGGGCTTGGGAGGCTACACCTTC. The chain recombines TRBV7-9 with TRBJ1-2; 9 bases map to TRBD1. Germline assignment: CDR1 SEHNR and CDR2 FQNEAQ (reference sequence). Trimming cost V 7 bases and J 8 bases; bases outside gene matches: 8. The CDR3 runs 13 residues.

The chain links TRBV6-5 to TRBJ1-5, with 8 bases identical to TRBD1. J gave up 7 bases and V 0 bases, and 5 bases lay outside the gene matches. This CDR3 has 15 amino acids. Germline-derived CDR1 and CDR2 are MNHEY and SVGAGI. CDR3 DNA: TGTGCCAGCAGTTACTCGAGGACAGGGAAGCAGCCCCAGCATTTT. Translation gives CASSYSRTGKQPQHF.

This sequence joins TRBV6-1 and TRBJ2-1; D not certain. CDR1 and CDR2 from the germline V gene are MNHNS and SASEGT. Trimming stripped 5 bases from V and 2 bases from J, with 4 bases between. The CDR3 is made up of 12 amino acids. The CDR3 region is CASSQAYNEQFF. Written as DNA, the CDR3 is TGTGCCAGCAGTCAGGCCTACAATGAGCAGTTCTTC.

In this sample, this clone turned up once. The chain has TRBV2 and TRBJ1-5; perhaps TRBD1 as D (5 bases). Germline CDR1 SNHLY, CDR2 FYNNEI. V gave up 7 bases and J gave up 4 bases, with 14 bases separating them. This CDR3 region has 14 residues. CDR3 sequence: CASKGGRVNQPQHF. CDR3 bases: TGTGCCAGCAAAGGTGGCAGGGTAAATCAGCCCCAGCATTTT.

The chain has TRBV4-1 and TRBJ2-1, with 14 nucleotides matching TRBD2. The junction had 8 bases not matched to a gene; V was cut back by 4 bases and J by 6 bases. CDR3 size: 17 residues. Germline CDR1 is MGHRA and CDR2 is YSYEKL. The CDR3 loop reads CASSLRLAGGPGNEQFF. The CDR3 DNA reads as TGCGCCAGCAGCCTTCGACTAGCGGGAGGGCCTGGCAATGAGCAGTTCTTC.

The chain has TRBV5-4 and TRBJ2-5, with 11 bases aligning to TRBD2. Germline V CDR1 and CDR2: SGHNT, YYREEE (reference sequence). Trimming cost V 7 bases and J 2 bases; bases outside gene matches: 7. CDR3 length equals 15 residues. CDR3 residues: CASSTSGSPQETQYF. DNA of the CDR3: TGTGCCAGCTCCACTAGCGGGAGTCCTCAAGAGACCCAGTACTTC.

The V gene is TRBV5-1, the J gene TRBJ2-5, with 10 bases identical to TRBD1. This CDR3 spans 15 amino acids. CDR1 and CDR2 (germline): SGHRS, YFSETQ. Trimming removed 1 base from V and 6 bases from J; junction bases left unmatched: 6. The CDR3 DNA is TGCGCCAGCAGCTTGCCCGGGACAGGGGAACAGACCCAGTACTTC. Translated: CASSLPGTGEQTQYF.

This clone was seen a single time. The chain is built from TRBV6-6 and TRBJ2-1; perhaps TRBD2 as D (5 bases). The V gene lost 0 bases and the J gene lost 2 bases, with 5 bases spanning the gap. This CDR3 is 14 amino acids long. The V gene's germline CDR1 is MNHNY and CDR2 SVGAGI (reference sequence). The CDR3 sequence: CASSYSGAYNEQFF. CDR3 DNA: TGTGCCAGCAGTTACTCGGGAGCCTACAATGAGCAGTTCTTC.

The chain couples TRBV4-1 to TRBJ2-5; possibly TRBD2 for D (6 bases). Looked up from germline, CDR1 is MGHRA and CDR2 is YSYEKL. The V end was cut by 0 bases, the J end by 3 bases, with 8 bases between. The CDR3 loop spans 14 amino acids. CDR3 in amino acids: CASSQDAGKETQYF. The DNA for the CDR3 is TGCGCCAGCAGCCAAGATGCGGGGAAAGAGACCCAGTACTTC.

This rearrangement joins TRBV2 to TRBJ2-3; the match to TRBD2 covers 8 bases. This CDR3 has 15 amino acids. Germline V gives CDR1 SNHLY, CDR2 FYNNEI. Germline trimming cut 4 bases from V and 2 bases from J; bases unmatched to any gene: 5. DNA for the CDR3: TGTGCCAGCAGTGGTCTAGCGGGTAACACAGATACGCAGTATTTT. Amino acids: CASSGLAGNTDTQYF.

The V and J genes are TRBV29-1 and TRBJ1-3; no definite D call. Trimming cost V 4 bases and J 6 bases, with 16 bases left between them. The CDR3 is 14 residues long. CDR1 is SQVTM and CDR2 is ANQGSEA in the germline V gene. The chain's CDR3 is CSVAGWRNQNTIYF. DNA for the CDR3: TGCAGCGTTGCCGGGTGGCGCAACCAAAACACCATATATTTT.

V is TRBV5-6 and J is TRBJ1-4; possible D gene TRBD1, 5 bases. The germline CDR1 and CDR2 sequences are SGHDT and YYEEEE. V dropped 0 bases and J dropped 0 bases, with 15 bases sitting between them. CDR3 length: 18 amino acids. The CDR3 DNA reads TGTGCCAGCAGCTTGGCCTATCGGGGGTTAGCAACTAATGAAAAACTGTTTTTT. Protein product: CASSLAYRGLATNEKLFF.

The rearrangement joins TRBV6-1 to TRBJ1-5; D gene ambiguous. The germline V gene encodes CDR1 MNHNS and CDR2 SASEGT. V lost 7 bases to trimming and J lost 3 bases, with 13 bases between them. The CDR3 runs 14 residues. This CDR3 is CASKAASFNQPQHF. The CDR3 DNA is TGTGCCAGCAAAGCAGCGAGTTTCAATCAGCCCCAGCATTTT.

The CDR3 DNA is TGCGCCAGCAGCCCGCTGGCTAGCGGCACCGTAGGCACAGATACGCAGTATTTT. It encodes CASSPLASGTVGTDTQYF. The chain carries TRBV5-1 and TRBJ2-3; 7 nucleotides agree with TRBD2. Unmatched junction bases numbered 15, after V lost 4 bases and J lost 1 base. This CDR3 contains 18 residues. Germline CDR1 is SGHRS and CDR2 is YFSETQ.

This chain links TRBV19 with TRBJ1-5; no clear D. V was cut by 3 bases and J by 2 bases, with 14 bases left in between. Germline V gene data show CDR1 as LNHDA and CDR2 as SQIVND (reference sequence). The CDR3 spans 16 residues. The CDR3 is CASSIQKISGNQPQHF. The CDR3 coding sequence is TGTGCCAGTAGTATTCAAAAAATCTCGGGCAATCAGCCCCAGCATTTT.

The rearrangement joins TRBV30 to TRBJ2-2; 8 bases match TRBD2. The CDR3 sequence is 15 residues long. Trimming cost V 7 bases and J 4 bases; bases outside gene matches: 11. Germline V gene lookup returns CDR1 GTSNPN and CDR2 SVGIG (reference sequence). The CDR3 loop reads CAFSSGGPGTGELFF. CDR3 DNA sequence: TGTGCCTTCTCCTCGGGAGGGCCGGGCACCGGGGAGCTGTTTTTT.